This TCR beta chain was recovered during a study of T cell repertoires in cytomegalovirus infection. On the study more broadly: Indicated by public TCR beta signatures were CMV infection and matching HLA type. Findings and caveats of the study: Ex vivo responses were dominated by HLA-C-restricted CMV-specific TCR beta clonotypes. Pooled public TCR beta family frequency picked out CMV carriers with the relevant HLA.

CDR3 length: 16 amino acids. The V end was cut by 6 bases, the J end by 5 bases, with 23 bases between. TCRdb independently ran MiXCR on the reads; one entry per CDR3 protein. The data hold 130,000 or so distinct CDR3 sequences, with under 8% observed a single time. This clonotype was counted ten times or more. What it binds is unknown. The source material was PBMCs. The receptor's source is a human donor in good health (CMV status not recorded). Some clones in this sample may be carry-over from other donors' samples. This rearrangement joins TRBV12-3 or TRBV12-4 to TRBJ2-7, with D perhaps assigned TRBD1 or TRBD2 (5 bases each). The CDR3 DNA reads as TGTGCCAGCAGCCTGGGACGGCTAAATAGTATAGACGAGCAGTACTTC. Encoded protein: CASSLGRLNSIDEQYF.